This T cell receptor (beta chain) was obtained from a study of human T cells and chemical hapten exposure. Study details: Per-sample TCR yields varied mainly from small pooled library volume differences. Study-wide results and limits: Large CDR3 similarity clusters arose significantly more often from expanded TCRs than from controls.

Sample time point: pre-sensitization, week 0. Indicated treatment: therapeutic diphenylcyclopropenone sensitization with weekly scalp DPC. Alopecia patients between 18 and 70 years old and suitable for DPC were used as donors. Original processing methods: Ranging from roughly 23,224 to 750,000, TCR counts per sample had a median value of around 100,000. TCRdb itself ran the RACE reads through MiXCR, one entry per CDR3 protein. These V and J calls are TCRdb output, not the study's own analysis. Altogether about 380,000 distinct CDR3 sequences are present, 5.1% being singletons, with the ten largest covering around 2.6%. At least ten counts were recorded for this clonotype. The antigen is unknown. V lost 1 base, J lost 5 bases, and 8 bases lay in between. The germline V gene has CDR1 SGHVS and CDR2 FQNEAQ. The length of the CDR3 is 14 residues.

The TCR originated in a woman aged 45-59 years with alopecia areata. Some clones in this sample may be carry-over from other donors' samples. This chain joins TRBV7-8 and TRBJ2-2; D ambiguous. The sequenced sample was whole blood, obtained in connection with sensitization to the hapten diphenylcyclopropenone (DPC). CDR3 region: CASSLVAETGELFF. As DNA, the CDR3 is TGTGCCAGCAGCTTAGTCGCGGAGACCGGGGAGCTGTTTTTT. Supplemented by reference TRBV7-8 and TRBJ2-2, the full variable domain reads GAGVSQSPRYKVAKRGQDVALRCDPISGHVSLFWYQQALGQGPEFLTYFQNEAQLDKSGLPSDRFFAERPEGSVSTLKIQRTQQEDSAVYLCASSLVAETGELFFGEGSRLTVL.